The present entry profiles one T cell receptor (beta chain) with its context. The sample originates from a study of T-cell reconstitution after alpha-beta-depleted transplantation in children. V gave up 1 base and J gave up 4 bases; unmatched junction bases: 6. This CDR3 has 16 residues. Germline values: CDR1 MDHEN, CDR2 SYDVKM. The library targeted TCRbeta and was prepared with unique molecular identifiers. Via MiXCR, TCRdb re-called the PCR reads, giving one row per CDR3 protein. The sample shows about 340,000 distinct CDR3 sequences, about 14% of them seen only once. This rearrangement joins TRBV28 to TRBJ2-3; the match to TRBD2 covers 9 bases. The sample here was PBMCs, taken from the stem cell graft. This sequence originates from a human donor who donated a stem cell graft to a child with Fanconi anemia. The CDR3 nucleotides are TGTGCCAGCAGTTTATCACGGCGGGGGGGATCAGATACGCAGTATTTT. This translates into CASSLSRRGGSDTQYF.